Listed below are T cell receptor beta chains from one sample, sequenced in a study of blood T cell repertoires in COVID-19. The repertoire was sequenced with immunoSEQ multiplex PCR; TCRdb's copy has only in-frame clones and lacks some. The repertoire consists of 400,000 to 450,000 clones, with 75% to 90% occurring once and the leading ten covering roughly 1.1%. Sequencing was performed on PBMCs or T cells enriched from blood (not recorded which). All receptors derive from a man younger than 45 who had recovered from COVID-19. The CDR3 runs from the conserved cysteine through the conserved F or W. The D gene is left open where the match is weak. Size values are once, few and many counts, or a class for expanded clones, and some rows have none.

TRBJ2-3,15,TRBD2,TRBV27,NA,CASRVAGANTDTQYF,TGTGCCAGCAGAGTAGCGGGGGCCAACACAGATACGCAGTATTTT
TRBJ1-3,15,NA,TRBV2,NA,CASSEEGISGNTIYF,TGTGCCAGCAGTGAAGAGGGGATCTCTGGAAACACCATATATTTT
TRBJ2-3,16,TRBD1,TRBV2,NA,CASSGAGGFRVDTQYF,TGTGCCAGCAGTGGGGCAGGGGGCTTCAGGGTTGATACGCAGTATTTT
TRBJ1-1,15,TRBD1,TRBV28,NA,CASTSPGQAITEAFF,TGTGCCAGCACCTCCCCAGGACAGGCCATCACTGAAGCTTTCTTT
TRBJ1-1,14,NA,TRBV4-1,NA,CASTPTDMNTEAFF,TGCGCCAGCACGCCCACAGATATGAACACTGAAGCTTTCTTT
TRBJ2-7,14,TRBD1,TRBV27,NA,CASSLGTAVYEQYF,TGTGCCAGCAGTTTGGGGACAGCGGTCTACGAGCAGTACTTC
TRBJ1-5,14,TRBD1,TRBV28,NA,CASRRSAGGQPQHF,TGTGCCAGCAGACGTTCCGCAGGGGGTCAGCCCCAGCATTTT
TRBJ2-1,14,NA,TRBV30,NA,CASTGGENYNEQFF,TGTGCCTCTACCGGAGGGGAGAACTACAATGAGCAGTTCTTC
TRBJ2-2,17,NA,TRBV19,many,CASSPQRTGRGTGELFF,TGTGCCAGTAGTCCTCAACGGACAGGGAGGGGGACCGGGGAGCTGTTTTTT
TRBJ1-5,18,NA,TRBV28,NA,CASSGAIGRLYSNQPQHF,TGTGCCAGCAGTGGGGCTATTGGACGGCTTTATAGCAATCAGCCCCAGCATTTT
TRBJ2-3,14,NA,TRBV10-1,NA,CASSGQSLTDTQYF,TGCGCCAGCAGCGGACAGAGCCTCACAGATACGCAGTATTTT
TRBJ2-3,16,NA,TRBV7-2,NA,CASSLAQGGYTDTQYF,TGTGCCAGCAGCTTAGCACAGGGAGGGTACACAGATACGCAGTATTTT
TRBJ2-7,14,NA,TRBV28,once,CASSFSPATPSPSF,TGTGCCAGCAGTTTCTCGCCTGCGACTCCATCACCTTCTTTC
TRBJ2-1,14,NA,TRBV3-1/TRBV3-2,NA,CASSFLGGYNEQFF,TGTGCCAGCAGCTTTTTGGGAGGCTACAATGAGCAGTTCTTC
TRBJ2-7,15,NA,TRBV21-1,NA,CASSKERAGEWEQYF,TGTGCCAGCAGCAAAGAGCGAGCGGGAGAATGGGAGCAGTACTTC
TRBJ2-7,14,NA,TRBV19,NA,CASRGRGSGYEQYF,TGTGCCAGTAGGGGAAGGGGAAGTGGGTACGAGCAGTACTTC
TRBJ2-1,13,NA,TRBV12-3/TRBV12-4,NA,CASSRQANNEQFF,TGTGCCAGCAGTCGACAGGCTAACAATGAGCAGTTCTTC
TRBJ1-5,14,NA,TRBV19,NA,CASSIQGQGQPQHF,TGTGCCAGTAGTATCCAAGGGCAGGGACAGCCCCAGCATTTT
TRBJ1-2,11,NA,TRBV20-1,NA,CSARENYGYTF,TGCAGTGCTAGGGAGAACTATGGCTACACCTTC
TRBJ2-2,14,NA,TRBV11-2,NA,CASSRAGVAGELFF,TGTGCCAGCAGCCGCGCCGGGGTGGCCGGGGAGCTGTTTTTT
TRBJ1-6,18,NA,TRBV27,NA,CASSFLVSWASYNSPLHF,TGTGCCAGCAGTTTTTTGGTCTCCTGGGCCTCCTATAATTCACCCCTCCACTTT
TRBJ2-7,14,TRBD1,TRBV18,NA,CASSFGQGPYEQYF,TGTGCCAGCTCATTCGGACAGGGGCCCTACGAGCAGTACTTC
TRBJ2-1,15,NA,TRBV5-6,once,CASSRLAHPGNEQFF,TGTGCCAGCAGCCGCCTAGCGCACCCGGGCAATGAGCAGTTCTTC
TRBJ2-7,14,NA,TRBV12-5,NA,CASGHQMGAGEQYF,TGTGCTAGTGGTCACCAAATGGGGGCGGGCGAGCAGTACTTC
TRBJ1-4,14,NA,TRBV5-4,NA,CASSLAGSNEKLFF,TGTGCCAGCAGCTTGGCAGGGTCTAATGAAAAACTGTTTTTT
TRBJ1-2,14,TRBD1,TRBV7-9,NA,CASSLGQGVWGYTF,TGTGCCAGCAGCTTAGGACAGGGGGTCTGGGGCTACACCTTC
TRBJ2-7,12,TRBD1,TRBV6-5,NA,CASRDSLYEQYF,TGTGCCAGCCGGGACAGCTTATACGAGCAGTACTTC
TRBJ2-1,15,TRBD2,TRBV9,NA,CASSVSLAANNEQFF,TGTGCCAGCAGCGTAAGCCTAGCGGCGAACAATGAGCAGTTCTTC
TRBJ2-7,18,TRBD2,TRBV11-2,NA,CASSFSPGLAGPTYEQYF,TGTGCCAGCAGCTTTTCCCCAGGACTAGCGGGGCCCACCTACGAGCAGTACTTC
TRBJ2-7,13,NA,TRBV5-5,NA,CASSLWDWDEQYF,TGTGCCAGCAGCTTGTGGGACTGGGACGAGCAGTACTTC
TRBJ1-5,14,TRBD1,TRBV19,NA,CASKLEGAGQPQHF,TGTGCCAGTAAGTTGGAGGGGGCTGGGCAGCCCCAGCATTTT
TRBJ1-4,16,NA,TRBV18,NA,CASSPRSGPMNEKLFF,TGTGCCAGCTCACCACGGTCAGGCCCCATGAATGAAAAACTGTTTTTT
TRBJ1-5,14,NA,TRBV19,NA,CASSKEAPRRPQHF,TGTGCCAGTAGTAAGGAGGCCCCACGGCGGCCCCAGCATTTT
TRBJ1-2,14,NA,TRBV5-8,NA,CASSLPGKLYGYTF,TGTGCCAGCAGCCTGCCAGGGAAGCTCTATGGCTACACCTTC
TRBJ1-5,16,TRBD1,TRBV3-1/TRBV3-2,NA,CASSQAQGASNQPQHF,TGTGCCAGCAGCCAAGCCCAGGGGGCGAGCAATCAGCCCCAGCATTTT
TRBJ2-5,14,NA,TRBV5-4,NA,CASSLGGTEETQYF,TGTGCCAGCAGCTTGGGAGGGACTGAAGAGACCCAGTACTTC
TRBJ1-1,13,TRBD1,TRBV12-3/TRBV12-4,NA,CASRRTGNTEAFF,TGTGCCAGCCGGAGGACAGGAAACACTGAAGCTTTCTTT
TRBJ2-1,13,NA,TRBV10-1,NA,CASSESWTGVQFF,TGCGCCAGCAGTGAGTCCTGGACTGGTGTGCAGTTCTTC
TRBJ2-1,15,TRBD1,TRBV24-1,NA,CATSDWGTGNHEQFF,TGTGCCACCAGTGATTGGGGGACAGGGAACCATGAGCAGTTCTTC
TRBJ2-5,14,TRBD1,TRBV2,NA,CASSWTGTGETQYF,TGTGCCAGCTCTTGGACAGGGACTGGGGAGACCCAGTACTTC
TRBJ2-3,15,TRBD1,TRBV5-4,NA,CASSLGGTGRGTQYF,TGTGCCAGCAGCTTGGGAGGGACAGGGAGAGGTACGCAGTATTTT
TRBJ2-7,15,TRBD2,TRBV5-4,NA,CASSSPSGNVYEQYF,TGTGCCAGCAGCTCCCCTAGCGGAAACGTCTACGAGCAGTACTTC
TRBJ2-1,19,TRBD2,TRBV28,NA,CASHSAGLAGGSSYNEQFF,TGTGCCAGCCATTCCGCCGGACTAGCGGGGGGAAGCTCCTACAATGAGCAGTTCTTC
TRBJ2-2,15,NA,TRBV6-5,NA,CASPGVAANTGELFF,TGTGCCAGCCCCGGGGTGGCGGCAAACACCGGGGAGCTGTTTTTT
TRBJ1-3,14,NA,TRBV9,NA,CASSAGQSGNTIYF,TGTGCCAGCAGCGCCGGACAGTCGGGAAACACCATATATTTT